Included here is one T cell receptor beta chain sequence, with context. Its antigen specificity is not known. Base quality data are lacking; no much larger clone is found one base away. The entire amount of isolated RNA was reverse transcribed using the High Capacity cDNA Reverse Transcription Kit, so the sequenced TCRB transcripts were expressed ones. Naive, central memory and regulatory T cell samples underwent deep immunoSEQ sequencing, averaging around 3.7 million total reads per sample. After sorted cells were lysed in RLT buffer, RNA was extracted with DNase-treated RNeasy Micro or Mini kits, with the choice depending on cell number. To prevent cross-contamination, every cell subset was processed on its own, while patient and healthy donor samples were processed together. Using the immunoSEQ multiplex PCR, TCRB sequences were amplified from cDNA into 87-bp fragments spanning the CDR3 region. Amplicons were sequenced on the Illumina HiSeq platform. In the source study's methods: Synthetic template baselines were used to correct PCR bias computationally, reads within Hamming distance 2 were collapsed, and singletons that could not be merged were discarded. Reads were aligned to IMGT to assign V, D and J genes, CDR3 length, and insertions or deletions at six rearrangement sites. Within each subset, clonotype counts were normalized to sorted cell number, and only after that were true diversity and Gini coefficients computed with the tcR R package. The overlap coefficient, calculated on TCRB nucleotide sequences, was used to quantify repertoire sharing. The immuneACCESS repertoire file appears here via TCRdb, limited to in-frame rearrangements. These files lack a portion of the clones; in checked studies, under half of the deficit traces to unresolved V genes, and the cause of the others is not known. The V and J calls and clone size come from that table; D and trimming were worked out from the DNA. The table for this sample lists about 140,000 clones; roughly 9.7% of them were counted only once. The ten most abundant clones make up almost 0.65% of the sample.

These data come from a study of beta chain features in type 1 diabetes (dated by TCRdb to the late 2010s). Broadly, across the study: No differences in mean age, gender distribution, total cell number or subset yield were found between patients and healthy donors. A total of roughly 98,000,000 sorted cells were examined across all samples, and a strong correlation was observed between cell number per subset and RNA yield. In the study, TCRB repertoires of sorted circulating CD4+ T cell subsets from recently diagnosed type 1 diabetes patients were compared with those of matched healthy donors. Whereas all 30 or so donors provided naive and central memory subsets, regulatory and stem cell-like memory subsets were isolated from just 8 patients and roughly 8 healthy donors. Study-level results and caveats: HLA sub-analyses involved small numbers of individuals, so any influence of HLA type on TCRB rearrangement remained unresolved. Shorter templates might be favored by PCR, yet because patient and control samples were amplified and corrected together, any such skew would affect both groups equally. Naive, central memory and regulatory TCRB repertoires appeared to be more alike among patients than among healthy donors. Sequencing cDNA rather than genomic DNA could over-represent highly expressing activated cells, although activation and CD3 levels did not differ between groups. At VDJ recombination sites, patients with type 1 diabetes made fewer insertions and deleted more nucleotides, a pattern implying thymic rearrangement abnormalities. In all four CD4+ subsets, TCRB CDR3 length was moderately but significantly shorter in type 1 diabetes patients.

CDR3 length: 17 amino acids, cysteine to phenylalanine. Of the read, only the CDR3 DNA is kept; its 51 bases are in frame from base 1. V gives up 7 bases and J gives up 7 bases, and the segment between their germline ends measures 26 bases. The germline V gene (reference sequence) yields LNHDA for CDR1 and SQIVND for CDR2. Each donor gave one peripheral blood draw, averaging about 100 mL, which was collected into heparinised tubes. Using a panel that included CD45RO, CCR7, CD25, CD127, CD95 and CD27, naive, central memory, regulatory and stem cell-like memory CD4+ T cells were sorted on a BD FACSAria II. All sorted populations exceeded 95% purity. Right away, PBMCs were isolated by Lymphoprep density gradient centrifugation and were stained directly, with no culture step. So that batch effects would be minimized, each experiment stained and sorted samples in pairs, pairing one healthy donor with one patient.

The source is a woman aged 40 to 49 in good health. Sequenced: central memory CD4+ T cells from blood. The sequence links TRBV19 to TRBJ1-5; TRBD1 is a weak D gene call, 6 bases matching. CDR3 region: CASTSRSRAGADQPQHF. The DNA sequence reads TGTGCCAGTACTTCTCGCTCTCGGGCAGGGGCGGACCAGCCCCAGCATTTT. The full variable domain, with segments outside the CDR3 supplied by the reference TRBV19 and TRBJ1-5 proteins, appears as DGGITQSPKYLFRKEGQNVTLSCEQNLNHDAMYWYRQDPGQGLRLIYYSQIVNDFQKGDIAEGYSVSREKKESFPLTVTSAQKNPTAFYLCASTSRSRAGADQPQHFGDGTRLSIL.